What follows are 12 T cell receptor beta chains derived from one specimen sequenced in a study of blood T cell repertoires in COVID-19. TCRdb's copy holds only in-frame clones and misses some; the assay was immunoSEQ multiplex PCR. The sample holds over 200,000 clones, over 70% seen once. The sample consisted of peripheral blood. These receptors were obtained from a woman older than 75 with acute or convalescent COVID-19.

This rearrangement joins TRBV7-3 to TRBJ1-1; D remains unclear. Trimming pared 7 bases from V and 0 bases from J, leaving 9 bases between. CDR3 length: 13 residues. CDR1 is SGHTA, CDR2 FQGTGA, per germline. CDR3 coding DNA: TGTGCCAGCACCCTAGGATTGAACACTGAAGCTTTCTTT. Translation: CASTLGLNTEAFF.

The genes are TRBV30 and TRBJ1-3; tentatively, D is TRBD1 (6 bases). V gave up 0 bases and J gave up 0 bases, with 15 bases separating them. Germline V gene sequence: CDR1 GTSNPN, CDR2 SVGIG (reference sequence). This CDR3 comprises 17 residues. The CDR3 coding sequence is TGTGCCTGGAGTGTACCGACAGGCGCCGACTCTGGAAACACCATATATTTT. Encoded protein: CAWSVPTGADSGNTIYF. Drawing the rest from reference TRBV30 and TRBJ1-3, the complete variable domain is SQTIHQWPATLVQPVGSPLSLECTVEGTSNPNLYWYRQAAGRGLQLLFYSVGIGQISSEVPQNLSASRPQDRQFILSSKKLLLSDSGFYLCAWSVPTGADSGNTIYFGEGSWLTVV.

This chain links TRBV3-1 (or the pseudogene TRBV3-2) with TRBJ2-4, with D hard to call. CDR1 LGHDT and CDR2 YNNKEL come from the germline V gene (reference sequence). CDR3 length equals 12 residues. Between the trimmed V and J ends, which lost 8 bases and 0 bases, there was a span of 5 bases. In nucleotides, the CDR3 is TGTGCCAGCGGGCTAGCCAAAAACATTCAGTACTTC. It translates to CASGLAKNIQYF.

The chain carries TRBV7-3 and TRBJ2-1; a weak D match, TRBD2 (6 bases). The CDR3 spans 14 residues. The V gene's germline CDR1 is SGHTA and CDR2 FQGTGA. Trimming removed 2 bases at V and 8 bases at J, with 13 bases between. The CDR3 is CASSLSGTRDEQFF. CDR3 coding DNA: TGTGCCAGCAGCTTATCAGGGACTCGCGATGAGCAGTTCTTC.

This chain joins TRBV28 and TRBJ1-2; 12 bases fit TRBD1. CDR3 length equals 15 residues. Germline CDR1 is MDHEN and CDR2 is SYDVKM. V dropped 5 bases and J dropped 5; count of bases not matched to a gene: 6. The DNA of the CDR3 is TGTGCCAGCAGTAGGGGGACAGGGGGCTCATATGGCTACACCTTC. Its translation is CASSRGTGGSYGYTF.

The chain is built from TRBV3-1 (or the pseudogene TRBV3-2) and TRBJ2-7, with TRBD2 matching over 10 bases. Germline V CDR1 and CDR2: LGHDT, YNNKEL (reference sequence). CDR3 length: 16 amino acids. The trim removed 1 base at V and 3 bases at J, leaving 6 bases unmatched. The CDR3 spells CASSQGGSSGSYEQYF. Here the CDR3 DNA reads TGTGCCAGCAGCCAAGGGGGGTCTAGCGGGAGCTACGAGCAGTACTTC.

A word on this clone: One junction end does not reproduce the germline sequence, and a read error may be involved. The chain combines TRBV15 with TRBJ2-3, with D perhaps matching TRBD2 (5 bases). The CDR3 spans 14 residues. CDR1 LNHNV and CDR2 YYDKDF come from the germline V gene (reference sequence). CDR3 coding DNA: TGTGCCACCAGAAGAGACTACGGCACAGATACGCAGTATTTT. It translates to CATRRDYGTDTQYF.

The CDR3 reads CASSIEGAGANVLTF. For the CDR3, the DNA is TGTGCCAGTAGTATCGAAGGGGCAGGGGCCAACGTCCTGACTTTC. The genes are TRBV19 and TRBJ2-6; TRBD1 might be the D (5 bases). The V gene lost 3 bases and the J gene lost 4 bases, with 10 bases spanning the gap. This CDR3 spans 15 amino acids. Per germline, CDR1 LNHDA and CDR2 SQIVND (reference sequence).

V and J are TRBV5-1 and TRBJ2-7; 10 bases are shared with TRBD1. The germline V gene has CDR1 SGHRS and CDR2 YFSETQ. J lost 9 bases, V lost 4 bases, and 4 bases had no gene match. CDR3 length equals 12 residues. CDR3 region: CASSHGTGVQYF. The CDR3 region has the DNA TGCGCCAGCAGCCACGGGACAGGGGTGCAGTACTTC.

This chain joins TRBV21-1 and TRBJ1-1; TRBD1, as called in the table, went unchecked against the DNA. TRBV21-1 is shown as a pseudogene. CDR3 size: 15 residues. The CDR3 DNA sequence: TGTGCCAGCAGCAAAGTGCAGGGAACGAACACTGAAGCTTTCTTT. It encodes CASSKVQGTNTEAFF.

This chain connects TRBV4-2 to TRBJ1-2; D gene ambiguous. The CDR3 extends over 15 amino acids. Per the germline V gene, CDR1 is LGHNA and CDR2 is YNFKEQ. The V gene lost 0 bases and the J gene lost 1 base, with 9 bases spanning the gap. The CDR3 DNA is TGTGCCAGCAGCCAAGACTACCGGGATAACTATGGCTACACCTTC. This translates into CASSQDYRDNYGYTF.

The count of this clone is one. The CDR3 region is CASSLGQRRDYGYTF. Here the CDR3 DNA reads TGTGCCAGCAGCTTGGGGCAGCGGAGAGACTATGGCTACACCTTC. This sequence joins TRBV5-4 and TRBJ1-2; D remains ambiguous. V was shortened by 0 bases and J by 3 bases, with 12 bases between the two germline ends. This CDR3 has 15 residues. Germline V lookup: CDR1 SGHNT, CDR2 YYREEE (reference sequence).